The present entry profiles one T cell receptor beta chain with its context. The sample is drawn from a study of blood T cell repertoires in COVID-19. For the study at large: Specimens from acute and convalescent COVID-19 originated in the United States, Italy and Spain. The analysed material was cDNA or gDNA that came from T cells, B-cell-depleted T cells, or PBMCs.

Measured with immunoSEQ multiplex PCR; TCRdb has only the in-frame clones, and not every one. The sample has 150,000 to 200,000 clones; about nine tenths are singletons. The length of the CDR3 is 13 residues. J was trimmed by 0 bases and V by 6 bases; bases with no gene match: 2. Germline values: CDR1 SGHRS, CDR2 YFSETQ. The chain uses TRBV5-1 and TRBJ2-7, with 8 bases fitting TRBD1. Sequencing input: peripheral blood. This TCR derives from a man aged 70-80 years with acute or convalescent COVID-19. Here the CDR3 reads CASNTGGSYEQYF. The CDR3 coding sequence is TGCGCCAGCAACACAGGGGGCTCCTACGAGCAGTACTTC.